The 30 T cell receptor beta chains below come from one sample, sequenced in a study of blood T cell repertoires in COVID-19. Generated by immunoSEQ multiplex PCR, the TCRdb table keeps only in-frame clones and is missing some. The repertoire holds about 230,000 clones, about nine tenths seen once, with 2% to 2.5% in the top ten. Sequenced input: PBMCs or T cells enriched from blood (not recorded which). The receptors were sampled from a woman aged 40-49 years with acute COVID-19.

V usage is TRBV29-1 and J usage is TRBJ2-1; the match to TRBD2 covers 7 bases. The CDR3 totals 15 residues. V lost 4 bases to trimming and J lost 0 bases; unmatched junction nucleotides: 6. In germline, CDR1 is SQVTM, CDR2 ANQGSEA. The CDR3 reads CSVGRGTSSYNEQFF. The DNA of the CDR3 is TGCAGCGTTGGGCGGGGGACCAGCTCCTACAATGAGCAGTTCTTC.

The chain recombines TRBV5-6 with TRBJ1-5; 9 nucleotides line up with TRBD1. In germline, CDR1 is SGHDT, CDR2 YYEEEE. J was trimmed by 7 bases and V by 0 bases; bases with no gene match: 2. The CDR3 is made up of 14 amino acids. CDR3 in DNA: TGTGCCAGCAGCTTGGGACAGGGGGGCCAGCCCCAGCATTTT. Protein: CASSLGQGGQPQHF.

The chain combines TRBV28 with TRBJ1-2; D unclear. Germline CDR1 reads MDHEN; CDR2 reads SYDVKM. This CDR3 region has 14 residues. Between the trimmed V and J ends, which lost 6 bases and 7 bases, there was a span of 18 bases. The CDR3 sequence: CASSPPRVIFGYTF. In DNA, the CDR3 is TGTGCCAGCAGCCCCCCTAGAGTTATCTTTGGCTACACCTTC.

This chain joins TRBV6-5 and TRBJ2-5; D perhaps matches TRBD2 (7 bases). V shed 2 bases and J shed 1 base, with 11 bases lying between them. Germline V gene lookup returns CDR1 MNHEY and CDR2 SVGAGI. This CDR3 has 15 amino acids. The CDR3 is CASSYGGARQETQYF. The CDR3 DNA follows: TGTGCCAGCAGTTACGGGGGGGCCCGCCAAGAGACCCAGTACTTC.

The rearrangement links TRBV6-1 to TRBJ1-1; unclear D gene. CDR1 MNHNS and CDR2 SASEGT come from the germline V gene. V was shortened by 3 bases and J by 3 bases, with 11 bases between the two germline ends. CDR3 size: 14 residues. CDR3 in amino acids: CASSDSAADTEAFF. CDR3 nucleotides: TGTGCCAGCAGTGACAGCGCGGCGGACACTGAAGCTTTCTTT.

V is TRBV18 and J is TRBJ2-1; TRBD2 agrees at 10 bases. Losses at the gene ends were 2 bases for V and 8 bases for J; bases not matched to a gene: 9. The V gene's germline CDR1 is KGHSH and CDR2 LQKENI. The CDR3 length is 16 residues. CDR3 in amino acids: CASSPLASSGGYEQFF. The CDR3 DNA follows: TGTGCCAGCTCACCATTAGCGTCTAGCGGGGGTTATGAGCAGTTCTTC.

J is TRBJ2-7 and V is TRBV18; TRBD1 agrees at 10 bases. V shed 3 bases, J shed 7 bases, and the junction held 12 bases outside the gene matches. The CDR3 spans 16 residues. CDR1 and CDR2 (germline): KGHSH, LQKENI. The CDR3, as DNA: TGTGCCAGCTCACCCGACGAGACAGGGGGCCTTGGAGAGCAGTACTTC. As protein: CASSPDETGGLGEQYF. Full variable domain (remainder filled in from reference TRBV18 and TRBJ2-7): NAGVMQNPRHLVRRRGQEARLRCSPMKGHSHVYWYRQLPEEGLKFMVYLQKENIIDESGMPKERFSAEFPKEGPSILRIQQVVRGDSAAYFCASSPDETGGLGEQYFGPGTRLTVT.

The CDR3 region is CASSYFGTGSSYNSPLHF. The CDR3 DNA follows: TGCGCCAGCAGCTATTTCGGGACCGGGAGCTCCTATAATTCACCCCTCCACTTT. V and J are TRBV5-1 and TRBJ1-6, with D possibly matching TRBD1 (5 bases). Germline values: CDR1 SGHRS, CDR2 YFSETQ. The CDR3 covers 18 residues. V dropped 3 bases and J dropped 0 bases, with 16 bases sitting between them. Based on the CDR3 plus reference TRBV5-1 and TRBJ1-6, the full variable domain is KAGVTQTPRYLIKTRGQQVTLSCSPISGHRSVSWYQQTPGQGLQFLFEYFSETQRNKGNFPGRFSGRQFSNSRSEMNVSTLELGDSALYLCASSYFGTGSSYNSPLHFGNGTRLTVT.

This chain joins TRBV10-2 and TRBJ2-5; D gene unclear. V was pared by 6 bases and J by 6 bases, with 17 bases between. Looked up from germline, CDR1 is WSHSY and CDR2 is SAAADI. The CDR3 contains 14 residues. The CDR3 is CASRRDGTTQTQYF. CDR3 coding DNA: TGCGCCAGCAGGAGAGACGGTACGACACAGACCCAGTACTTC.

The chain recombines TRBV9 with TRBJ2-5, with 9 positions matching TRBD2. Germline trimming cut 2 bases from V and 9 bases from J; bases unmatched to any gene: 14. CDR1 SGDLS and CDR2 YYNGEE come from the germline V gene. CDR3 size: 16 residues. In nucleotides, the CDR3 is TGTGCCAGCAGCGTGGGGGGACTAGCAGCGGCTGCGGCCCAGTACTTC. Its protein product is CASSVGGLAAAAAQYF.

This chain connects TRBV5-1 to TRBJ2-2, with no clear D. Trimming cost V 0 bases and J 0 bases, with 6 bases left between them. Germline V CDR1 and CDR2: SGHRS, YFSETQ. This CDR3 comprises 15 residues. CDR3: CASSLAQTNTGELFF. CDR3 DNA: TGCGCCAGCAGCTTGGCCCAAACGAACACCGGGGAGCTGTTTTTT. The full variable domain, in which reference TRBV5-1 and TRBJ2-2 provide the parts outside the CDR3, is KAGVTQTPRYLIKTRGQQVTLSCSPISGHRSVSWYQQTPGQGLQFLFEYFSETQRNKGNFPGRFSGRQFSNSRSEMNVSTLELGDSALYLCASSLAQTNTGELFFGEGSRLTVL.

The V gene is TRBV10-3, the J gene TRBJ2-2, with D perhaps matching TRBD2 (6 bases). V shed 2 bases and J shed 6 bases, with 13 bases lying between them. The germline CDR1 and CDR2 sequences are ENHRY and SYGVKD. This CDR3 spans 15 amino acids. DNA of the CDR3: TGTGCCATCAGTGAGAGGGGAGGAGGAGCCGGGGAGCTGTTTTTT. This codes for CAISERGGGAGELFF.

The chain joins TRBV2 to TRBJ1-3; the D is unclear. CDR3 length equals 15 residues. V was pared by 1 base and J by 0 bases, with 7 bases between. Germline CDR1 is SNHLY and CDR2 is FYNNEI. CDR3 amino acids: CASSEERSSGNTIYF. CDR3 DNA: TGTGCCAGCAGTGAAGAGCGGAGCTCTGGAAACACCATATATTTT.

CDR3 DNA sequence: TGTGCCAGCAGTGAACAGCGGGGGGGCCGAGGTAGCACAGATACGCAGTATTTT. Its protein product is CASSEQRGGRGSTDTQYF. The chain combines TRBV2 with TRBJ2-3; 10 positions agree with TRBD2. Germline loops: CDR1 SNHLY, CDR2 FYNNEI. Trimming removed 2 bases from V and 0 bases from J; junction bases left unmatched: 8. This CDR3 comprises 18 residues. The full variable domain, with the rest looked up from reference TRBV2 and TRBJ2-3, is EPEVTQTPSHQVTQMGQEVILRCVPISNHLYFYWYRQILGQKVEFLVSFYNNEISEKSEIFDDQFSVERPDGSNFTLKIRSTKLEDSAMYFCASSEQRGGRGSTDTQYFGPGTRLTVL.

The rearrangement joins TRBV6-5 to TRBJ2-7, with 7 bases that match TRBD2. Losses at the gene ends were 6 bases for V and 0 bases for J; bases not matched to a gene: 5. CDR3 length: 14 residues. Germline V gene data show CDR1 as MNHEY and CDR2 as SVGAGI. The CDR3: CASSVGGSSYEQYV. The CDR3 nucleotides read TGTGCCAGCAGCGTGGGGGGGAGCTCCTACGAGCAGTACGTC.

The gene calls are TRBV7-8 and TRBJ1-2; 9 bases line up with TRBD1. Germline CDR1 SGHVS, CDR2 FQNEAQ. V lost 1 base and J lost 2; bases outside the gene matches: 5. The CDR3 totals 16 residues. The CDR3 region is CASSLERTGANYGYTF. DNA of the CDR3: TGTGCCAGCAGCTTAGAACGGACAGGGGCGAACTATGGCTACACCTTC.

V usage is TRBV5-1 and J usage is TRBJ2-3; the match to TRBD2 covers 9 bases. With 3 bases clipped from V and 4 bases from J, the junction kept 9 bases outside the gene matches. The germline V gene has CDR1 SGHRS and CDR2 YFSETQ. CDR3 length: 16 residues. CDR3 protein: CASSWAGTSLPDTQYF. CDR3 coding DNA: TGCGCCAGCAGCTGGGCCGGGACTAGCCTTCCAGATACGCAGTATTTT.

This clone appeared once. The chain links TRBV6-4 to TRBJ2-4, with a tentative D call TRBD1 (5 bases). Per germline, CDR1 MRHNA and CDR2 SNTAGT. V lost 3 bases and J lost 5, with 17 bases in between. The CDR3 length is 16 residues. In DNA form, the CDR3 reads TGTGCCAGCAGTGAGATAAATATAGGACAAGAAAACATTCAGTACTTC. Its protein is CASSEINIGQENIQYF.

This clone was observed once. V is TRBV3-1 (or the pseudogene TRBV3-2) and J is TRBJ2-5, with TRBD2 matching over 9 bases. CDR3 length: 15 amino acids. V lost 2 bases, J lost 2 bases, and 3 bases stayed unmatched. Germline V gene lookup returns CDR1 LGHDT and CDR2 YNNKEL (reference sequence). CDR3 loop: CASSQFSGGQETQYF. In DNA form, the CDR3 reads TGTGCCAGCAGCCAATTTAGCGGGGGACAAGAGACCCAGTACTTC.

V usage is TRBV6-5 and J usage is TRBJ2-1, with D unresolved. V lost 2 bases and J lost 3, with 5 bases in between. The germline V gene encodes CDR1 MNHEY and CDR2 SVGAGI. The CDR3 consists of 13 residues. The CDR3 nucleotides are TGTGCCAGCAGTTACGGGCTCTACAATGAGCAGTTCTTC. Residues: CASSYGLYNEQFF.

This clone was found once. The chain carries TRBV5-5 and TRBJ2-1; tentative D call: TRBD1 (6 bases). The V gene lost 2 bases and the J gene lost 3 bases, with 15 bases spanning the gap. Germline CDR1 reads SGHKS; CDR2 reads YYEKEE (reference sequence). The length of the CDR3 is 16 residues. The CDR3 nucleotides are TGTGCCAGCAGCTTATACAAGGGGGAATACTACAATGAGCAGTTCTTC. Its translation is CASSLYKGEYYNEQFF.

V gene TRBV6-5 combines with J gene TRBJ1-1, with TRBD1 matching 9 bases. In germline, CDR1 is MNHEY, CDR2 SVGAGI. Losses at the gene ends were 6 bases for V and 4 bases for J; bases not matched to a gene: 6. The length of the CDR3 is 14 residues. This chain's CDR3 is CASRVQGASTEAFF. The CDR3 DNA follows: TGTGCCAGCAGGGTACAGGGGGCGAGCACTGAAGCTTTCTTT.

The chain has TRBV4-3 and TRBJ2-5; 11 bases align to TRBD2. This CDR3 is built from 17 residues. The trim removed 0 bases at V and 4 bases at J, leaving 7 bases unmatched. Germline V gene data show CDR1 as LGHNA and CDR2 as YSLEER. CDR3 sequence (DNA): TGCGCCAGCAGCCAAGATTTTAGCGGGGGGGCGGGAGAGACCCAGTACTTC. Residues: CASSQDFSGGAGETQYF.

Here the CDR3 reads CASSSSVWATEAFF. The CDR3 DNA sequence: TGTGCCAGCAGTTCATCAGTTTGGGCCACTGAAGCTTTCTTT. The chain carries TRBV2 and TRBJ1-1; the D is unclear. The CDR3 loop spans 14 amino acids. V lost 5 bases and J 4 bases, leaving 14 bases between the germline ends. CDR1 is SNHLY, CDR2 FYNNEI, per germline.

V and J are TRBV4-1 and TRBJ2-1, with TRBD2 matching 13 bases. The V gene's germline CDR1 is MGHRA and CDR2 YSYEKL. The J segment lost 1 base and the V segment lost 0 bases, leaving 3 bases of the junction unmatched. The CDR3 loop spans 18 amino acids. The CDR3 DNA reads TGCGCCAGCAGCCAAGATTCGACTAGCGGGGGGTCCTACAATGAGCAGTTCTTC. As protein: CASSQDSTSGGSYNEQFF.

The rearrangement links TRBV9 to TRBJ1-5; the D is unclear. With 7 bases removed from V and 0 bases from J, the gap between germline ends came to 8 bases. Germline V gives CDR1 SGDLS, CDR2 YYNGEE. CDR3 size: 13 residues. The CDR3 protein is CASSKDSNQPQHF. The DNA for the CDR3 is TGTGCCAGCTCTAAAGATAGCAATCAGCCCCAGCATTTT.

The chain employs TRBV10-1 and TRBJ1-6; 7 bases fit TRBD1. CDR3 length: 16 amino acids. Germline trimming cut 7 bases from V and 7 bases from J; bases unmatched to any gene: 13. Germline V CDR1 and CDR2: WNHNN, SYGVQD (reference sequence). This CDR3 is CASIRTGLKRNSPLHF. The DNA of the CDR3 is TGCGCCAGCATAAGGACAGGCCTGAAGCGGAATTCACCCCTCCACTTT.

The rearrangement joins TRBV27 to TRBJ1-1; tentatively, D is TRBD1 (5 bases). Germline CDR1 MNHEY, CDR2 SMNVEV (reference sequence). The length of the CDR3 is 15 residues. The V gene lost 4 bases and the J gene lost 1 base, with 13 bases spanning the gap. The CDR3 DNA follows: TGTGCCAGCAGTTATAGCCTCACAGGGAACACTGAAGCTTTCTTT. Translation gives CASSYSLTGNTEAFF.

The CDR3 protein is CASSSEKTGKDEQFF. As DNA, the CDR3 is TGTGCCAGCAGCTCCGAGAAGACAGGGAAGGATGAGCAGTTCTTC. The chain recombines TRBV5-5 with TRBJ2-1; 7 bases match TRBD1. Trimming at V came to 3 bases and at J to 8 bases, leaving 11 bases not matched to a gene. Germline-derived CDR1 and CDR2 are SGHKS and YYEKEE (reference sequence). The CDR3 is made up of 15 amino acids.

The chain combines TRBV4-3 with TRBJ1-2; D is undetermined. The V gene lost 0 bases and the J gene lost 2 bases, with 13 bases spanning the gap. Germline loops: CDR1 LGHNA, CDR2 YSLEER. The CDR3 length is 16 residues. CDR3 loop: CASSQDRQRRNYGYTF. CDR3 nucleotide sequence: TGCGCCAGCAGCCAAGATCGGCAACGGCGGAACTATGGCTACACCTTC.